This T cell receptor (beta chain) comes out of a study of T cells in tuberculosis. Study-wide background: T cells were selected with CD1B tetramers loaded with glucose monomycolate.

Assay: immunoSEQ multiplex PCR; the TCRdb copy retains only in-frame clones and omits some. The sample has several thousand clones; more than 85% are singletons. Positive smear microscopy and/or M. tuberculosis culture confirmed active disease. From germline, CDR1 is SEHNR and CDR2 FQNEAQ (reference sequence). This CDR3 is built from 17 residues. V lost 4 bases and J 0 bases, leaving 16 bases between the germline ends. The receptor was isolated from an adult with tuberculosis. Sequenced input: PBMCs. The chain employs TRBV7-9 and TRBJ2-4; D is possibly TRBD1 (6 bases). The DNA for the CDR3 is TGTGCCAGCAGCTCAGGGGACGCCCCTATAGCCAAAAACATTCAGTACTTC. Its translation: CASSSGDAPIAKNIQYF.